This T cell receptor (beta chain) was documented in a study of shared clonotypes between healthy human individuals. Across the study: CD4 naive and CD4 memory each took three plates per donor, while CD8 naive took two and CD8 memory one. Study outcomes and limitations: Clonotype sharing among the donors was expected to vary with sequencing depth.

This CDR3 has 17 amino acids. Trimming cost V 4 bases and J 6 bases; bases outside gene matches: 13. Per the germline V gene, CDR1 is SGHTA and CDR2 is FQGNSA. For sorted subsets, roughly 200 ng DNA per replicate equaled roughly 30,000 T cell genomes. TCRdb's copy holds only in-frame clones and misses some; the assay was immunoSEQ multiplex PCR. The sample has millions of clones, approximately 94% seen once. The naive CD8 population came from CD45RO-negative cells selected for CCR7, without terminally differentiated effector memory CD45RA+ cells. With respect to this clone: Its antigen is not identified.

The sequenced sample was naive CD8+ T cells from PBMCs. The chain recombines TRBV7-2 with TRBJ1-3; TRBD1 agrees at 9 bases. This TCR came from a man between 18 and 35 years old in good health. Some clones in this sample may be carry-over from other donors' samples. Here the CDR3 reads CASSSSVGQGMENTIYF. CDR3 in DNA: TGTGCCAGCAGCTCCTCAGTGGGACAGGGTATGGAAAACACCATATATTTT.